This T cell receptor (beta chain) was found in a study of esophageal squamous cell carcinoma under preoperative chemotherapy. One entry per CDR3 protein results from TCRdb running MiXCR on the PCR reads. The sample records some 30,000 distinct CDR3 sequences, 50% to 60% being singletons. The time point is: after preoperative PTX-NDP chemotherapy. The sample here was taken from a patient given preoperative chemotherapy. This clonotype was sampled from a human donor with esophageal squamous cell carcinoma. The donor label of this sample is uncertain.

The CDR3 DNA reads TGTGCCAGCAGTCCTGACGAGGCCTCTAGCACAGATACGCAGTATTTT. This encodes CASSPDEASSTDTQYF. V and J are TRBV7-9 and TRBJ2-3; D is undetermined. The ends were cut back, 6 bases at V and 0 bases at J, with 16 bases in the middle. There are 16 residues in the CDR3. CDR1 is SEHNR and CDR2 is FQNEAQ in the germline V gene (reference sequence).